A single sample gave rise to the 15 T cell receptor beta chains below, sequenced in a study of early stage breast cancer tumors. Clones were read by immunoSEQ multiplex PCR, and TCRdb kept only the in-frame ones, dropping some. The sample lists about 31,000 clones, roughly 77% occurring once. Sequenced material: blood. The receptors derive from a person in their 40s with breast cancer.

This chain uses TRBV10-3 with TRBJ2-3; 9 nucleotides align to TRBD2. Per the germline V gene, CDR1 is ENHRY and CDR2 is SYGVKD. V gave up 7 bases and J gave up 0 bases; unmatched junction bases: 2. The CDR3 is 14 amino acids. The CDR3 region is CAIKSGRSTDTQYF. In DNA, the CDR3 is TGTGCCATCAAAAGCGGGAGGAGCACAGATACGCAGTATTTT.

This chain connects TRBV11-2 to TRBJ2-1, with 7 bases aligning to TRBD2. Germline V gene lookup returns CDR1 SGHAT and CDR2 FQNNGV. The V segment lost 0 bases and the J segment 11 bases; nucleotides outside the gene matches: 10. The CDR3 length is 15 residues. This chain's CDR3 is CASSLEYSSSGKQFF. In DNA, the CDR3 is TGTGCCAGCAGCTTAGAATATTCGTCTAGCGGTAAGCAGTTCTTC.

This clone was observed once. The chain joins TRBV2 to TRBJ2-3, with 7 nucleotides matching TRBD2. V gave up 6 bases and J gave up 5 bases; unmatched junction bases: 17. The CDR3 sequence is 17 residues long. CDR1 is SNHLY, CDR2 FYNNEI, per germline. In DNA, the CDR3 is TGTGCCAGCAGAACGTTTTTACGTGCGGGAGAGGTAGATACGCAGTATTTT. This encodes CASRTFLRAGEVDTQYF.

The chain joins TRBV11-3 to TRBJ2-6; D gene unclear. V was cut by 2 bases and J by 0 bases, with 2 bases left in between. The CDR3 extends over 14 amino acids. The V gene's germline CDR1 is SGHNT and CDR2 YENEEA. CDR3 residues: CASSLSSGANVLTF. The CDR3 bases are TGTGCCAGCAGCTTAAGCTCTGGGGCCAACGTCCTGACTTTC. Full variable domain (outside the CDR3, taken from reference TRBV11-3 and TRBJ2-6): EAGVVQSPRYKIIEKKQPVAFWCNPISGHNTLYWYLQNLGQGPELLIRYENEEAVDDSQLPKDRFSAERLKGVDSTLKIQPAELGDSAVYLCASSLSSGANVLTFGAGSRLTVL.

This CDR3 is CASRLNNEQFF. CDR3 nucleotides: TGTGCCAGCAGGCTAAACAATGAGCAGTTCTTC. The gene calls are TRBV5-6 and TRBJ2-1; D is ambiguous. Trimming shortened V by 5 bases and J by 5 bases, and 5 bases separated the two germline ends. Germline assignment: CDR1 SGHDT and CDR2 YYEEEE. CDR3 length: 11 residues.

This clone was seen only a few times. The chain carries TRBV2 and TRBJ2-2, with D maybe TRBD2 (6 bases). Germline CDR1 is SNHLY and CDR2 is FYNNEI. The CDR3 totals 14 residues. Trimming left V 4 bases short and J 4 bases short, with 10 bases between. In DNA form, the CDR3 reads TGTGCCAGCAGTGGGAGGGGCCTCACCGGGGAGCTGTTTTTT. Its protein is CASSGRGLTGELFF. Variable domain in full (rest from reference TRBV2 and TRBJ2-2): EPEVTQTPSHQVTQMGQEVILRCVPISNHLYFYWYRQILGQKVEFLVSFYNNEISEKSEIFDDQFSVERPDGSNFTLKIRSTKLEDSAMYFCASSGRGLTGELFFGEGSRLTVL.

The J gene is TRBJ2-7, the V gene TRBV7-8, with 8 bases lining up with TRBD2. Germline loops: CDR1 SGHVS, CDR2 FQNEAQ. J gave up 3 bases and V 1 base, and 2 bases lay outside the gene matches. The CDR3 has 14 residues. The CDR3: CASSLGSGNYEQYF. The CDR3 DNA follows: TGTGCCAGCAGCTTAGGTAGCGGGAACTACGAGCAGTACTTC.

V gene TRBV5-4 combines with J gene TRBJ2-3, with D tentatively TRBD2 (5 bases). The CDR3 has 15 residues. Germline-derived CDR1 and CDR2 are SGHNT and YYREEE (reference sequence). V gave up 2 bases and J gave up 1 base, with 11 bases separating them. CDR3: CASSFRGRGTDTQYF. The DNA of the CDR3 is TGTGCCAGCAGCTTCCGGGGTAGGGGCACAGATACGCAGTATTTT.

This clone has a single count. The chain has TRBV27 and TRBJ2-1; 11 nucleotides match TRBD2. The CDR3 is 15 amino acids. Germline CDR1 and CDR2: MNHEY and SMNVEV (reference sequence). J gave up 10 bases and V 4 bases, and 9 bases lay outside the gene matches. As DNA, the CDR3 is TGTGCCAGCAGTTCAGGACTAGCGGGTACCGGCGAGCAGTTCTTC. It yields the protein CASSSGLAGTGEQFF.

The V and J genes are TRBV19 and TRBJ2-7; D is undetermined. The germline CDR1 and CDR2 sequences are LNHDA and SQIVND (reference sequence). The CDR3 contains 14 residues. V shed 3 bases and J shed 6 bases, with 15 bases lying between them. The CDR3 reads CASSIQAAVGEQYF. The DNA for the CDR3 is TGTGCCAGTAGTATCCAGGCTGCTGTAGGCGAGCAGTACTTC.

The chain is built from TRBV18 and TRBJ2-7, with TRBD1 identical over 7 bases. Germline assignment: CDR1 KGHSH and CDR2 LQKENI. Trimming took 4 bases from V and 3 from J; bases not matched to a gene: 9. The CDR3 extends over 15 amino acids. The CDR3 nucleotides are TGTGCCAGCTCACTACTCCCGGGACAGATCTACGAGCAGTACTTC. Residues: CASSLLPGQIYEQYF.

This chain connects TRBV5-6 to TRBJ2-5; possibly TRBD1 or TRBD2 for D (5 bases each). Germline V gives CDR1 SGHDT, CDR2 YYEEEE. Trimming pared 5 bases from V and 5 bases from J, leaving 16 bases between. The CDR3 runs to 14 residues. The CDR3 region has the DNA TGTGCCAGCAGTTCAACACGGGGCGGCGAGACCCAGTACTTC. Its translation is CASSSTRGGETQYF.

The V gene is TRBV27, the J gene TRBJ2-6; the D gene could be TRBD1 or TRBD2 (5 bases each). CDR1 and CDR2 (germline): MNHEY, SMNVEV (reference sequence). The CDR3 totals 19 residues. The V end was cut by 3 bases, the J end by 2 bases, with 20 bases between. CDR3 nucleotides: TGTGCCAGCAGTTTGCTTGGTTTAGCCCGGGGCCCTGGGGCCAACGTCCTGACTTTC. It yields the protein CASSLLGLARGPGANVLTF.

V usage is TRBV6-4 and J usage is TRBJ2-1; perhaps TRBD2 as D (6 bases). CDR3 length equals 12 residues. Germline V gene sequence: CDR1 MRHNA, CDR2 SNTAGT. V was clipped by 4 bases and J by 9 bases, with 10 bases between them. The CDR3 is CASSGIGGEQFF. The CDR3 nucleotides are TGTGCCAGCAGTGGTATCGGGGGTGAGCAGTTCTTC.

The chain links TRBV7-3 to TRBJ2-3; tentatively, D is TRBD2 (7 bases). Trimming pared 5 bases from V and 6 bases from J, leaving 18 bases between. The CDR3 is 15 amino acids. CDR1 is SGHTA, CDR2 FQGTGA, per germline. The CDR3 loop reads CASSARGGALDTQYF. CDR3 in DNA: TGTGCCAGCAGCGCCCGAGGGGGGGCCCTCGATACGCAGTATTTT.